The clone carrying this T cell receptor (beta chain) was seen just once. Its antigen is as yet unknown. This sample was taken from a study of shared clonotypes between healthy human individuals. Looking at the study overall: CD4 naive and memory got three plates each, CD8 naive two, CD8 memory one. Study observations and caveats: How much donors shared clonotypes was expected to be affected by sequencing depth. Some naive CD4 clonotypes, around 4.7%, turned up in common across a handful of donors.

Here immunoSEQ multiplex PCR was the method, and the copy in TCRdb shows in-frame clones only, minus some. The repertoire holds some 2,400,000 clones, with 90% to 96% as singletons. The source material was naive CD4+ T cells sorted from blood. The subset: CD45RA+ positively selected. The TCR comes from a man aged 18 to 29 in good health.

CDR3 region: CASAQGTNTEAFF. The CDR3 DNA sequence: TGTGCTAGCGCTCAGGGGACGAACACTGAAGCTTTCTTT. V and J are TRBV7-7 and TRBJ1-1, with D perhaps TRBD1 (6 bases). The germline gives CDR1 SSHAT, CDR2 FNYEAQ (reference sequence). The CDR3 extends over 13 amino acids.